The 8 T cell receptor beta chains below were found in one sample sequenced in a study of radiotherapy plus CTLA-4 blockade in lung cancer. Profiling relied on immunoSEQ multiplex PCR, and the TCRdb table lists in-frame clones only, not all of them. The sample holds about 60,000 clones; approximately 82% are singletons and the top ten take roughly 3.9%. The starting material was peripheral blood, obtained from a patient treated with radiotherapy plus ipilimumab. The origin of the receptors is a human donor with non-small cell lung cancer who had a partial response to radiotherapy plus ipilimumab.

The chain has TRBV9 and TRBJ2-6; TRBD2 matches 13 bases. Germline V gene lookup returns CDR1 SGDLS and CDR2 YYNGEE. The V gene end was trimmed by 4 bases and the J gene end by 1 base; junction bases not matched to a gene: 8. CDR3 length: 19 residues. The CDR3 loop reads CASSKRTSGGLSGANVLTF. In DNA form, the CDR3 reads TGTGCCAGCAGCAAACGGACTAGCGGGGGCTTGTCTGGGGCCAACGTCCTGACTTTC.

The V call is TRBV5-1, the J call TRBJ2-5, with a possible D match to TRBD2 (6 bases). The V end lost 7 bases, the J end lost 1 base, and 14 bases lay between the germline ends. Per germline, CDR1 SGHRS and CDR2 YFSETQ. There are 14 residues in the CDR3. The CDR3: CASWRGGGQETQYF. The CDR3 DNA is TGCGCCAGCTGGCGGGGCGGCGGCCAAGAGACCCAGTACTTC.

The chain uses TRBV19 and TRBJ1-1, with TRBD1 identical over 8 bases. Germline CDR1 and CDR2: LNHDA and SQIVND (reference sequence). V shed 3 bases, J shed 5 bases, and the junction held 2 bases outside the gene matches. This CDR3 contains 13 residues. The CDR3 DNA sequence: TGTGCCAGTAGTATGGACAGGGTAACTGAAGCTTTCTTT. Amino acid sequence: CASSMDRVTEAFF.

This chain links TRBV2 with TRBJ2-1; 7 bases line up with TRBD1. J gave up 0 bases and V 6 bases, and 5 bases lay outside the gene matches. Germline V gives CDR1 SNHLY, CDR2 FYNNEI. The CDR3 totals 15 residues. The CDR3 coding sequence is TGTGCCAGCAGGCAGGACAGGAGCTCCTACAATGAGCAGTTCTTC. Translation gives CASRQDRSSYNEQFF.

Turning to this clone: Other DNA sequences in the same sample also yield this CDR3. The chain carries TRBV5-6 and TRBJ2-7; 10 positions match TRBD1. CDR1 SGHDT and CDR2 YYEEEE come from the germline V gene. The V segment lost 0 bases and the J segment 4 bases; nucleotides outside the gene matches: 1. The CDR3 length is 14 residues. As DNA, the CDR3 is TGTGCCAGCAGCTTGGGACAGGGGGCTTACGAGCAGTACTTC. Its protein is CASSLGQGAYEQYF. The full variable domain, completed using reference TRBV5-6 and TRBJ2-7, is DAGVTQSPTHLIKTRGQQVTLRCSPKSGHDTVSWYQQALGQGPQFIFQYYEEEERQRGNFPDRFSGHQFPNYSSELNVNALLLGDSALYLCASSLGQGAYEQYFGPGTRLTVT.

The sample holds a few counts of this clone. This chain connects TRBV10-1 to TRBJ1-5; D gene uncertain. Germline V lookup: CDR1 WNHNN, CDR2 SYGVQD (reference sequence). The CDR3 is 14 amino acids. For the CDR3, the DNA is TGCGCTAGCCCCAGATTGAAGAGCAATCAGCCCCAGCATTTT. Its protein is CASPRLKSNQPQHF.

The rearrangement uses TRBV30 and TRBJ2-6; possible D gene TRBD1, 6 bases. The germline V and J ends were trimmed by 2 bases and 0 bases, with 11 bases remaining between them. The germline V gene encodes CDR1 GTSNPN and CDR2 SVGIG (reference sequence). This CDR3 spans 16 amino acids. The CDR3 DNA sequence: TGTGCCTGGAGTCTAGGACAGTTCTCTGGGGCCAACGTCCTGACTTTC. Its protein is CAWSLGQFSGANVLTF.

V gene TRBV5-6 combines with J gene TRBJ2-1, with a possible D match to TRBD2 (6 bases). The CDR3 consists of 16 residues. The ends were cut back, 2 bases at V and 8 bases at J, with 20 bases in the middle. Germline V gene data show CDR1 as SGHDT and CDR2 as YYEEEE. The CDR3 sequence is CASSFGGNSMGDEQFF. The CDR3, as DNA: TGTGCCAGCAGCTTCGGAGGGAATTCGATGGGGGATGAGCAGTTCTTC.